This T cell receptor beta chain comes out of a study of T cell changes during pregnancy in multiple sclerosis. The V gene lost 0 bases and the J gene lost 4 bases, with 15 bases spanning the gap. From germline, CDR1 is SGHVS and CDR2 FNYEAQ. This CDR3 spans 16 amino acids. Assay used: immunoSEQ multiplex PCR; TCRdb lists only in-frame clones, some missing. The sample includes under 50,000 clones, around 93% of them seen just once. The genes are TRBV7-6 and TRBJ1-1, with D perhaps TRBD1 (5 bases). The source of this sequence is a female donor with multiple sclerosis, enrolled in a pregnancy study. Sequenced material: CD8+ T cells from peripheral blood mononuclear cells, taken after pregnancy. The CDR3 DNA is TGTGCCAGCAGCTTAGCAGGGGTCGGGGGGTCCACTGAAGCTTTCTTT. Protein: CASSLAGVGGSTEAFF.